One and the same sample provided the 11 T cell receptor beta chains below, sequenced in a study of blood T cell repertoires in COVID-19. The assay was immunoSEQ multiplex PCR, and TCRdb's table has in-frame clones only and misses some. The sample has around 200,000 clones; about 85% are singletons. The specimen was peripheral blood. The receptors come from an elderly woman with acute or convalescent COVID-19.

This chain connects TRBV15 to TRBJ2-1; the match to TRBD1 covers 10 bases. The CDR3 totals 15 residues. Germline lookup yields CDR1 LNHNV and CDR2 YYDKDF (reference sequence). V was pared by 0 bases and J by 7 bases, with 3 bases of the junction left unmatched. The CDR3 region is CATSRDGTGVNEQFF. The CDR3 DNA follows: TGTGCCACCAGCAGAGACGGGACAGGGGTAAATGAGCAGTTCTTC.

The CDR3 DNA follows: TGTGCCAGCAGTGGTAGCGGTGGCATAGTTAATGAGCAGTTCTTC. Its protein product is CASSGSGGIVNEQFF. J is TRBJ2-1 and V is TRBV27; the D gene is possibly TRBD2 (6 bases). The CDR3 totals 15 residues. CDR1 is MNHEY and CDR2 is SMNVEV in the germline V gene (reference sequence). V gave up 5 bases and J gave up 7 bases, with 18 bases separating them.

The chain uses TRBV30 and TRBJ2-5, with 8 bases matching TRBD2. This CDR3 region has 14 residues. The germline CDR1 and CDR2 sequences are GTSNPN and SVGIG (reference sequence). V shed 5 bases and J 5 bases; nucleotides not matched to a gene: 10. CDR3 bases: TGTGCCTGGGGGCCCGGACTAGCAGGCGAGACCCAGTACTTC. Translating gives CAWGPGLAGETQYF. Full variable domain (rest looked up from reference TRBV30 and TRBJ2-5): SQTIHQWPATLVQPVGSPLSLECTVEGTSNPNLYWYRQAAGRGLQLLFYSVGIGQISSEVPQNLSASRPQDRQFILSSKKLLLSDSGFYLCAWGPGLAGETQYFGPGTRLLVL.

The chain combines TRBV19 with TRBJ1-4; 7 positions match TRBD1. Trimming cost V 7 bases and J 8 bases; bases outside gene matches: 13. In germline, CDR1 is LNHDA, CDR2 SQIVND (reference sequence). The CDR3 sequence is 15 residues long. This CDR3 is CASTKIDRVGEKLFF. The CDR3 DNA is TGTGCCAGTACCAAAATCGACAGGGTCGGCGAAAAACTGTTTTTT.

This clone has a single count. This rearrangement joins TRBV12-5 to TRBJ2-1, with TRBD2 identical over 8 bases. Germline V gene lookup returns CDR1 LGHNT and CDR2 FRNRAP. There are 15 residues in the CDR3. V lost 1 base to trimming and J lost 8 bases; unmatched junction nucleotides: 7. The CDR3 protein is CASGLGGTSADEQFF. DNA for the CDR3: TGTGCTAGTGGTTTGGGGGGGACTAGTGCCGATGAGCAGTTCTTC.

The chain is built from TRBV6-5 and TRBJ2-5; the match to TRBD1 covers 10 bases. The CDR3 runs 14 residues. J gave up 5 bases and V 6 bases, and 6 bases lay outside the gene matches. Germline CDR1 reads MNHEY; CDR2 reads SVGAGI. CDR3 protein: CASRLTGGVETQYF. The CDR3 nucleotides read TGTGCCAGCAGATTGACAGGGGGCGTCGAGACCCAGTACTTC.

J is TRBJ2-2 and V is TRBV11-3, with 8 bases aligning to TRBD1. The CDR3 totals 15 residues. The germline CDR1 and CDR2 sequences are SGHNT and YENEEA. Trimming removed 3 bases from V and 5 bases from J; junction bases left unmatched: 5. The CDR3 bases are TGTGCCAGCAGCTTGCGGCAGGGGGCAACCGGGGAGCTGTTTTTT. This codes for CASSLRQGATGELFF.

The chain uses TRBV11-2 and TRBJ2-7; a weak D match, TRBD2 (7 bases). The CDR3 consists of 14 residues. The germline CDR1 and CDR2 sequences are SGHAT and FQNNGV. V lost 3 bases, J lost 2 bases, and 11 bases lay in between. The CDR3 protein is CASSFRGGAYEQYF. The CDR3 nucleotides are TGTGCCAGCAGCTTTAGAGGGGGGGCCTACGAGCAGTACTTC. The full variable domain, its missing parts supplied by reference TRBV11-2 and TRBJ2-7, is EAGVAQSPRYKIIEKRQSVAFWCNPISGHATLYWYQQILGQGPKLLIQFQNNGVVDDSQLPKDRFSAERLKGVDSTLKIQPAKLEDSAVYLCASSFRGGAYEQYFGPGTRLTVT.

The chain couples TRBV6-5 to TRBJ1-2; possible D gene TRBD1, 6 bases. From germline, CDR1 is MNHEY and CDR2 SVGAGI. The CDR3 loop spans 14 amino acids. Trimming left V 6 bases short and J 3 bases short, with 14 bases between. CDR3 DNA: TGTGCCAGCAGCAGAACAGGGAGGGACTATGGCTACACCTTC. This sequence encodes CASSRTGRDYGYTF.

The chain uses TRBV7-2 and TRBJ2-7; 7 bases are shared with TRBD1. V gave up 1 base and J gave up 1 base; unmatched junction bases: 7. Germline V CDR1 and CDR2: SGHTA, FQGNSA. The CDR3 loop spans 16 amino acids. The DNA of the CDR3 is TGTGCCAGCAGCTTAGATTCGGCAGGGGGATCCTACGAGCAGTACTTC. Its translation: CASSLDSAGGSYEQYF.

The table lists this clone with a count of one. The chain carries TRBV28 and TRBJ1-2; D is perhaps TRBD1 (6 bases). Germline lookup yields CDR1 MDHEN and CDR2 SYDVKM. CDR3 length equals 16 residues. Deletions cut 2 bases from V and 6 bases from J, with 19 bases between. The CDR3 reads CASSLQNPGANNGYTF. In DNA form, the CDR3 reads TGTGCCAGCAGTTTACAGAATCCAGGGGCAAATAATGGCTACACCTTC.